The 14 T cell receptor beta chains in this list originate from one sample, sequenced in a study of T cells after yellow fever vaccination. TCRdb fed the 5' RACE reads into MiXCR, producing one record per CDR3 protein. The data hold around 250,000 distinct CDR3 sequences, with 6% to 7.5% observed a single time. Here the sequenced sample was CD4+ T cells sorted from PBMCs, taken 15 days after the yellow fever booster vaccination. These receptors were obtained from a man younger than 40 who received the YFV17D yellow fever vaccine.

There are a few counts of this clonotype. This rearrangement joins TRBV5-1 to TRBJ2-7; the match to TRBD1 covers 7 bases. The CDR3 runs 15 residues. In germline, CDR1 is SGHRS, CDR2 YFSETQ. The V gene end was trimmed by 1 base and the J gene end by 6 bases; junction bases not matched to a gene: 10. The CDR3 coding sequence is TGCGCCAGCAGCTTGACAGGGGCGGCACCCCTCGAGCAGTACTTC. This translates into CASSLTGAAPLEQYF.

This clonotype was recorded a few times. V and J are TRBV10-3 and TRBJ2-5, with D perhaps matching TRBD2 (5 bases). Germline V gene lookup returns CDR1 ENHRY and CDR2 SYGVKD. There are 13 residues in the CDR3. V was clipped by 2 bases and J by 1 base, with 5 bases between them. The CDR3 sequence: CAISEGLQETQYF. In DNA form, the CDR3 reads TGTGCCATCAGTGAGGGACTCCAAGAGACCCAGTACTTC.

This chain uses TRBV12-3 or TRBV12-4 with TRBJ2-7; D may match TRBD1 or TRBD2 (5 bases each). Trimming shortened V by 3 bases and J by 2 bases, and 14 bases separated the two germline ends. The CDR3 is made up of 15 amino acids. CDR3 amino acids: CASSLLGQGPYEQYF. The CDR3, as DNA: TGTGCCAGCAGTTTGTTGGGGCAGGGACCCTACGAGCAGTACTTC.

CDR3 residues: CASSSRIQLSGNTIYF. In DNA, the CDR3 is TGTGCCAGCAGTTCGAGGATACAATTAAGTGGAAACACCATATATTTT. V is TRBV12-3 or TRBV12-4 and J is TRBJ1-3; D is undetermined. V was cut by 4 bases and J by 3 bases, with 16 bases left in between. This CDR3 has 16 residues.

At least ten counts were recorded for this clonotype. The genes are TRBV5-1 and TRBJ2-1, with D possibly being TRBD2 (6 bases). Trimming removed 6 bases from V and 4 bases from J, with 11 bases in between. Germline V gene data show CDR1 as SGHRS and CDR2 as YFSETQ. The CDR3 has 13 amino acids. CDR3: CASNAGRYNEQFF. CDR3 DNA: TGCGCCAGCAATGCGGGACGATACAATGAGCAGTTCTTC.

This clonotype was detected many times. This chain uses TRBV7-7 with TRBJ2-1; 9 bases agree with TRBD2. The germline gives CDR1 SSHAT, CDR2 FNYEAQ (reference sequence). The J segment lost 7 bases and the V segment lost 1 base, leaving 5 bases of the junction unmatched. CDR3 length equals 15 residues. CDR3 sequence: CASSLVSGSGNEQFF. The CDR3 DNA sequence: TGTGCCAGCAGCTTAGTTAGCGGGAGCGGGAATGAGCAGTTCTTC.

This clonotype was observed many times. The rearrangement uses TRBV20-1 and TRBJ2-3; weak D call: TRBD1 (5 bases). There are 14 residues in the CDR3. Per germline, CDR1 DFQATT and CDR2 SNEGSKA (reference sequence). V lost 0 bases and J 2 bases, leaving 9 bases between the germline ends. CDR3 amino acids: CSARETANTDTQYF. Here the CDR3 DNA reads TGCAGTGCTAGAGAGACAGCAAACACAGATACGCAGTATTTT.

This sequence joins TRBV19 and TRBJ2-2; D unresolved. Germline lookup yields CDR1 LNHDA and CDR2 SQIVND (reference sequence). V was clipped by 7 bases and J by 10 bases, with 13 bases between them. The CDR3 loop spans 12 amino acids. The CDR3 DNA reads TGTGCCAGTACACGTGAGGAGACGGAGCTGTTTTTT. Encoded protein: CASTREETELFF.

This clonotype occurred many times. The chain combines TRBV7-2 with TRBJ2-7; possibly TRBD1 for D (5 bases). This CDR3 contains 14 residues. Per germline, CDR1 SGHTA and CDR2 FQGNSA. Trimming removed 1 base at V and 4 bases at J, with 11 bases between. The DNA of the CDR3 is TGTGCCAGCAGCTTAGGGGGCAGGGCTTACGAGCAGTACTTC. Protein product: CASSLGGRAYEQYF.

The V and J genes are TRBV4-2 and TRBJ2-3; unclear D gene. Trimming removed 0 bases from V and 1 base from J, with 11 bases in between. The CDR3 has 16 amino acids. Germline V gene sequence: CDR1 LGHNA, CDR2 YNFKEQ. The chain's CDR3 is CASSQEAEIRTDTQYF. CDR3 nucleotide sequence: TGTGCCAGCAGCCAAGAGGCGGAGATACGCACAGATACGCAGTATTTT.

The chain joins TRBV12-3 or TRBV12-4 to TRBJ2-1; D is unclear. V lost 6 bases to trimming and J lost 7 bases, with 13 bases between them. The CDR3 runs to 13 residues. CDR3 coding DNA: TGTGCCAGCAGATACCTAACAGTGAATGAGCAGTTCTTC. It is translated as CASRYLTVNEQFF.

This chain uses TRBV18 with TRBJ2-1, with D unclear. The V and J ends lost 6 bases and 4 bases respectively, with 13 bases between them. The CDR3 has 14 amino acids. Germline CDR1 is KGHSH and CDR2 is LQKENI. The CDR3 reads CASSPDPSYNEQFF. DNA of the CDR3: TGTGCCAGCTCTCCTGACCCCTCTTACAATGAGCAGTTCTTC.

The rearrangement uses TRBV5-1 and TRBJ2-2, with a tentative D call TRBD2 (5 bases). The CDR3 spans 14 residues. In germline, CDR1 is SGHRS, CDR2 YFSETQ. V shed 0 bases and J shed 6 bases, with 9 bases lying between them. CDR3 DNA: TGCGCCAGCAGCTTGGGTCTAGCACCCGGGGAGCTGTTTTTT. This sequence encodes CASSLGLAPGELFF.

This clonotype was counted many times. V and J are TRBV7-2 and TRBJ2-3; 7 nucleotides match TRBD2. The junction had 6 bases not matched to a gene; V was cut back by 3 bases and J by 0 bases. The CDR3 length is 16 residues. Germline CDR1 SGHTA, CDR2 FQGNSA. The CDR3 loop reads CASSFASGHSTDTQYF. The CDR3 bases are TGTGCCAGCAGCTTCGCTAGCGGCCACAGCACAGATACGCAGTATTTT.